The source of this T cell receptor (beta chain) is a study of PD-1 blockade in classical Hodgkin lymphoma. The CDR3 contains 14 residues. Per the germline V gene, CDR1 is SGHRS and CDR2 is YFSETQ. Germline trimming cut 4 bases from V and 3 bases from J; bases unmatched to any gene: 3. In regard to this clone: The antigen remains unidentified.

TCRdb's copy holds only in-frame clones and misses some; the assay was immunoSEQ multiplex PCR. In the table there are tens of thousands of clones, about nine tenths of which are singletons. All patients relapsed after autologous stem cell transplantation, and brentuximab vedotin exposure varied. Classification of best responses gave complete response, partial response or progressive disease. General study findings and limits: CD4+ TCR diversity rose significantly by C4D1, and CD8+ TCR diversity did not. Factors driving the repertoire differences, possibly disease activity or prior therapy, remain undefined.

The V and J genes are TRBV5-1 and TRBJ2-2; 7 nucleotides line up with TRBD1. The sequences come from peripheral blood mononuclear cells (PBMCs), collected at baseline. The sequence derives from a human donor with classical Hodgkin lymphoma. CDR3 residues: CASSTGQYTGELFF. CDR3 DNA: TGCGCCAGCAGCACGGGACAGTACACCGGGGAGCTGTTTTTT.